This T cell receptor (beta chain) was sequenced in a study of blood T cell repertoires in COVID-19. In the study overall: Spain, Italy and the United States supplied samples that represented acute and convalescent COVID-19.

Original handling: Using reference gene primer amplification, nucleated cell counts were estimated. Some clones are missing from TCRdb's copy, which holds only in-frame ones; the method was immunoSEQ multiplex PCR. V and J calls and clone size are those listed in that table; D and trimming were worked out from the DNA. The repertoire holds 50,000 to 55,000 clones, with 70% to 90% as singletons. V was cut by 4 bases and J by 6 bases, with 22 bases left in between. Germline V gene lookup returns CDR1 LGHDT and CDR2 YNNKEL (reference sequence). There are 16 residues in the CDR3. The rearrangement joins TRBV3-1 (or the pseudogene TRBV3-2) to TRBJ2-7; D possibly corresponds to TRBD1 (5 bases). The clonotype was recovered from a man aged 80 or over with acute or convalescent COVID-19. The sample was peripheral blood. The CDR3 DNA follows: TGTGCCAGCAGCCCACTTCAGACAGACCTTTGGGGCGAGCAGTACTTC. Its protein product is CASSPLQTDLWGEQYF.